This T cell receptor beta chain appears in the sequencing data of a study of blood T cells in healthy people across ages. The use of a sample-barcoded 5' primer and a J-beta primer mix characterized a second PCR of 7 to 11 cycles. In TCRdb, the 5' RACE reads were re-called with MiXCR into one record per CDR3 protein. The data contain 650,000 to 700,000 distinct CDR3 sequences, approximately 52% of them singletons. CDR3 size: 17 residues. This TCR came from an elderly woman in good health. Specimen: blood. The chain couples TRBV21-1 to TRBJ2-5; TRBD1 is taken as the D call from the table, unchecked against the DNA. TRBV21-1 is described as a pseudogene. The CDR3 spells CASKQSGRGVTQETQYF. The DNA of the CDR3 is TGTGCCAGCAAGCAATCGGGCAGGGGGGTTACTCAAGAGACCCAGTACTTC.